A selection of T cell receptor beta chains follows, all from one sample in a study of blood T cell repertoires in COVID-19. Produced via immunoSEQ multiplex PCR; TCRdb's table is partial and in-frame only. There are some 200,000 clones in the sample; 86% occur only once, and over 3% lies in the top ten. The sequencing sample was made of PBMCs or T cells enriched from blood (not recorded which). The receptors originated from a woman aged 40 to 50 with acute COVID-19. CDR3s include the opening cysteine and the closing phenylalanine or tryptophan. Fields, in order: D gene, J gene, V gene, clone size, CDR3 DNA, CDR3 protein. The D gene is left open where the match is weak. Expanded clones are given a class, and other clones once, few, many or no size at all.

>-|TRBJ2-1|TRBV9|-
TGTGCCAGCAGCGTAGGACAGGTCTACAATGAGCAGTTCTTC
CASSVGQVYNEQFF
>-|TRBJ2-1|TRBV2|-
TGTGCCAGCAGTGTCTATGCGGGACAGCAGTTCTTC
CASSVYAGQQFF
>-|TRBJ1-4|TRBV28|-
TGTGCCAGCAGCCCATCCCCGCGGATTAATGAAAAACTGTTTTTT
CASSPSPRINEKLFF
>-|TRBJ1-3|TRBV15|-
TGTGCCACCAGCAGAGATGCAGGGATGGGAAACACCATATATTTT
CATSRDAGMGNTIYF
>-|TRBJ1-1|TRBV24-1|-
TGTGCCACCAGTGATCTCGGGACTGACCTTATGAACACTGAAGCTTTCTTT
CATSDLGTDLMNTEAFF
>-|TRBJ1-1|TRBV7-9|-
TGTGCCAGCAGCTTAGGTGGCGGGACTGAAGCTTTCTTT
CASSLGGGTEAFF
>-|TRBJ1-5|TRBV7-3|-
TGTGCCAGCAGCTTAAATAGTGGGCCCAATCAGCCCCAGCATTTT
CASSLNSGPNQPQHF
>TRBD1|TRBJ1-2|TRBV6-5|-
TGTGCCAGCAGTCGCCAGGGACAGACCCACTATGGCTACACCTTC
CASSRQGQTHYGYTF
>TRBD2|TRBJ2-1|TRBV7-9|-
TGTGCCAGCAGCTTACTGGGGACTAGCGGGGGCAATGAGCAGTTCTTC
CASSLLGTSGGNEQFF
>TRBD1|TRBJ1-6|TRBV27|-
TGTGCCAGCAGTTTACCCAGACAGGGTATCGGCCATAATTCACCCCTCCACTTT
CASSLPRQGIGHNSPLHF
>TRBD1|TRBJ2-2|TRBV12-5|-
TGTGCTAGTGGTTTGGACAGGGGACAGCACACCGGGGAGCTGTTTTTT
CASGLDRGQHTGELFF
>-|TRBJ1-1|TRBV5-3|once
TGTGCCAGAATCCCTCTCCGGGACTTAAGGCGCACTGAAGCTTTCTTT
CARIPLRDLRRTEAFF
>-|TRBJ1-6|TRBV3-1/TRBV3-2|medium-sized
TGTGCCAGCAGCCCAGGACAGCACTCCTATAATTCACCCCTCCACTTT
CASSPGQHSYNSPLHF
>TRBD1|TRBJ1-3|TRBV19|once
TGTGCCAGTGCAGGGGGCGCGGGAGCTGGAAACACCATATATTTT
CASAGGAGAGNTIYF
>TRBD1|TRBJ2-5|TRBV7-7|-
TGTGCCAGCAGCACGGACAGGGCAGAGACCCAGTACTTC
CASSTDRAETQYF
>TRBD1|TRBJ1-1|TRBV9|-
TGTGCCAGCAGCGTGAGAGGACAGGGTCTGGGGACTGAAGCTTTCTTT
CASSVRGQGLGTEAFF
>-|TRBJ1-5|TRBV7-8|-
TGTGCCAGCAGCGCAGGCAATCAGCCCCAGCATTTT
CASSAGNQPQHF
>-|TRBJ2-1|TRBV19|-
TGTGCCAGTATCTATAGTAATGAGCAGTTCTTC
CASIYSNEQFF
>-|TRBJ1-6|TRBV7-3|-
TGTGCCAGCAGCTTAAGTTCCAGGGGCGATTCACCCCTCCACTTT
CASSLSSRGDSPLHF
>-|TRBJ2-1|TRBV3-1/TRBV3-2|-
TGTGCCAGCAGCCAAGATCTCTACGCGGGGGAGCAGTTCTTC
CASSQDLYAGEQFF
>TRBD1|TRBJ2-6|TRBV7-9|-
TGTGCCAGCAGCTTCTACGGACAGGGGCACAGCTCTGGGGCCAACGTCCTGACTTTC
CASSFYGQGHSSGANVLTF
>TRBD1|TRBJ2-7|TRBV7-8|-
TGTGCCAGCAGCCTACAGGGGGCCTACGAGCAGTACTTC
CASSLQGAYEQYF
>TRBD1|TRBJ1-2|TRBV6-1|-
TGTGCCAGCAGTGAGGACGACAGGGTGGTCTATGGCTACACCTTC
CASSEDDRVVYGYTF
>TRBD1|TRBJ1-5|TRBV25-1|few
TGTGCCAGCAGCCCTGGGACAGGTAATCAGCCCCAGCATTTT
CASSPGTGNQPQHF
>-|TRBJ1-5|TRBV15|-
TGTGCCACCAGCAGAGCAAATAGCAATCAGCCCCAGCATTTT
CATSRANSNQPQHF
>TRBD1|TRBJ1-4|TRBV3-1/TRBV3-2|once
TGTGCCAGCAGCCTCGGGACAGGGGCTCGCGGCGAAAAACTGTTTTTT
CASSLGTGARGEKLFF
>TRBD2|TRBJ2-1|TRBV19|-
TGTGCCAGTAGTATACCAGGGAGGGGCTCCTACAATGAGCAGTTCTTC
CASSIPGRGSYNEQFF
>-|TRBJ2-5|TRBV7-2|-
TGTGCCAGCAGCCCTCCGACAAATCTCCAAGAGACCCAGTACTTC
CASSPPTNLQETQYF
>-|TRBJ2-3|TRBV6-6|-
TGTGCCAGCAGGCGAGATTGGACTAGCACAGATACGCAGTATTTT
CASRRDWTSTDTQYF
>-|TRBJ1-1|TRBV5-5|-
TGTGCCAGCAGCTCAGCCCGGACAGACACTGAAGCTTTCTTT
CASSSARTDTEAFF
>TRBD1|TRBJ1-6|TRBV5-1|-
TGCGCCAGCAGCCCAACAGGGGAGAACTTTTCACCCCTCCACTTT
CASSPTGENFSPLHF
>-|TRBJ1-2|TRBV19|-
TGTGCCAGTAGTATAGATCTGAGAACGGGTACCTATGGCTACACCTTC
CASSIDLRTGTYGYTF
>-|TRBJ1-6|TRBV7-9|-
TGTGCCAGCAGCTTATATACAGGGATGGGGAATTCACCCCTCCACTTT
CASSLYTGMGNSPLHF
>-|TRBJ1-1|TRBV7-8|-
TGTGCCAGCAGCCCCCGACAGGTATCTGAAGCTTTCTTT
CASSPRQVSEAFF
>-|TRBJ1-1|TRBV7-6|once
TGTGCCAGCAGCCAGGGCCGGGCGGGGGGGACTGAAGCTTTCTTT
CASSQGRAGGTEAFF
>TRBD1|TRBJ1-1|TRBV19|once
TGTGCCAGTACTCCAGGGGGGAACACTGAAGCTTTCTTT
CASTPGGNTEAFF
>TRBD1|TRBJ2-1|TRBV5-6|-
TGTGCCAGCAGCTTGGAGCAGGGGGTGATCTACAATGAGCAGTTCTTC
CASSLEQGVIYNEQFF
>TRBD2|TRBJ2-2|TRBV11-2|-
TGTGCCAGCAGATACCCTAGCGGTAACACCGGGGAGCTGTTTTTT
CASRYPSGNTGELFF
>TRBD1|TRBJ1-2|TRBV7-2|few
TGTGCCAGCAGCCCGTCCGGGACAGCCCGTTTGGGCTACACCTTC
CASSPSGTARLGYTF
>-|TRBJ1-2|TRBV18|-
TGTGCCAGCTCACCGACTACTAGAGGAAACTATGGCTACACCTTC
CASSPTTRGNYGYTF
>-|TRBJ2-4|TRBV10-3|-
TGTGCCATCAGCGAGGGTCAGAACCCAGGCATTCAGTACTTC
CAISEGQNPGIQYF
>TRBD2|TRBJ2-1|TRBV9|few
TGTGCCAGCAGCTTAGCGGGGTCCGCCAATGAGCAGTTCTTC
CASSLAGSANEQFF
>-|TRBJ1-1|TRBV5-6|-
TGTGCCAGCAGCTCGCTGGGGGGTGGGATCACTGAAGCTTTCTTT
CASSSLGGGITEAFF
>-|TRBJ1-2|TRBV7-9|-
TGTGCCAGCAGCTCCCCGCCAGACTATGGCTACACCTTC
CASSSPPDYGYTF
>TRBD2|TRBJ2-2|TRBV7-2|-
TGTGCCAGCAGCTTATTTGCGGGGGATTCCACCGGGGAGCTGTTTTTT
CASSLFAGDSTGELFF
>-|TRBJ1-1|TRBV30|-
TGTGCCTGGAGTGTAGGACGTGACAGCCTTAACACTGAAGCTTTCTTT
CAWSVGRDSLNTEAFF
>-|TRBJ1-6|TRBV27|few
TGTGCCAGCAGTTTCTTAGCGGGAGCCCTCCACTTT
CASSFLAGALHF
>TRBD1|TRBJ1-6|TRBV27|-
TGTGCCAGCAGTTTACTCGGACAGGGTTACGATAATTCACCCCTCCACTTT
CASSLLGQGYDNSPLHF
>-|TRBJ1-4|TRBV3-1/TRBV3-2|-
TGTGCCAGCAGCCCGGGCGGGAGGAAACTGTTTTTT
CASSPGGRKLFF
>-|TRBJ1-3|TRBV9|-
TGTGCCAGCAGCGGGTCGGGCTCTGGAAACACCATATATTTT
CASSGSGSGNTIYF